These T cell receptor beta chains were read from a single sample in a study of blood T cell repertoires in COVID-19. Sequencing used immunoSEQ multiplex PCR; TCRdb keeps in-frame clones, though not all of them. Of 150,000 to 200,000 clones detected, about four fifths appear once; the ten largest clones hold 6.5%. Sample: peripheral blood. These receptors originate from a man aged 65-85 years with active or convalescent COVID-19. The CDR3 runs from the conserved cysteine through the conserved F or W. D genes are given only for firm matches. Some rows mark clone size as missing; the rest say once, few, many or name a class of expanded clone.

>TRBD1|.|TRBJ1-2|TRBV10-3
TGTGCCACCGACAGGGAAGGAGCTAACTATGGCTACACCTTC
CATDREGANYGYTF
>TRBD1|.|TRBJ1-6|TRBV6-1
TGTGCCAGCAGTGAAAGGCGTGGGACAGTAGGCAATTCACCCCTCCACTTT
CASSERRGTVGNSPLHF
>.|.|TRBJ1-1|TRBV30
TGTGCCTGGAACTGGAACACTGAAGCTTTCTTT
CAWNWNTEAFF
>TRBD1|.|TRBJ1-4|TRBV28
TGTGCCAGCCTTGCGAACCCGACAGGGGCTAGAACTAATGAAAAACTGTTTTTT
CASLANPTGARTNEKLFF
>.|.|TRBJ1-2|TRBV2
TGTGCCAGCAGTGAATTTGTCCAGTTCTATGGCTACACCTTC
CASSEFVQFYGYTF
>TRBD2|.|TRBJ2-1|TRBV7-9
TGTGCCAGCAGCTCGCTAGCGGGGGGGCCTAATGAGCAGTTCTTC
CASSSLAGGPNEQFF
>TRBD1|once|TRBJ1-1|TRBV5-5
TGTGCCAGCAGCAAAGACAGGGCTAACACTGAAGCTTTCTTT
CASSKDRANTEAFF
>.|few|TRBJ2-1|TRBV4-1
TGCGCCAGCAGCCAACTAGGGATGGGGAGTAACGAGCAGTTCTTC
CASSQLGMGSNEQFF
>.|.|TRBJ1-2|TRBV19
TGTGCCAGTAGTTTCCGGACGGGGGATGGCTACACCTTC
CASSFRTGDGYTF
>TRBD2|few|TRBJ2-1|TRBV15
TGTGCCACCAGCAACCCCCCCGGCGGGGGATCATACAATGAGCAGTTCTTC
CATSNPPGGGSYNEQFF
>.|.|TRBJ1-1|TRBV11-2
TGTGCCAGCAGCTCCGGGGTGAGCGGCACTGAAGCTTTCTTT
CASSSGVSGTEAFF
>.|.|TRBJ2-5|TRBV6-5
TGTGCCACCACGACAGTGAGGAAGACCCAGTACTTC
CATTTVRKTQYF
>TRBD1|.|TRBJ1-6|TRBV27
TGTGCCAGCAGGGTGGGACAGCAATATAATTCACCCCTCCACTTT
CASRVGQQYNSPLHF
>.|.|TRBJ2-2|TRBV5-1
TGCGCCAGCAGCTCGGGGGTTATTTCGAACACCGGGGAGCTGTTTTTT
CASSSGVISNTGELFF
>.|.|TRBJ2-3|TRBV19
TGTGCCAGCAGAGCGGGTAACACAGATACGCAGTATTTT
CASRAGNTDTQYF
>TRBD1|.|TRBJ1-2|TRBV5-1
TGCGCCAGCAGCCCCGACAGGGGACGGAACTATGGCTACACCTTC
CASSPDRGRNYGYTF
>TRBD1|.|TRBJ1-2|TRBV5-1
TGCGCCAGCAGCCTCGCAGGGGGCCCTAACTATGGCTACACCTTC
CASSLAGGPNYGYTF
>TRBD2|.|TRBJ2-7|TRBV27
TGTGCCAGCAGTCCCCGTCGACTAGCGGGAGTGTATCCAAGCGAGCAGTACTTC
CASSPRRLAGVYPSEQYF
>.|.|TRBJ1-3|TRBV2
TGTGCCAGCAGTGTCGACAGCTCAGTAAACACCATATATTTT
CASSVDSSVNTIYF
>.|.|TRBJ1-3|TRBV6-5
TGTGCCAGCAGTAACACGTTTGTCGGGAACACCATATATTTT
CASSNTFVGNTIYF
>.|.|TRBJ2-1|TRBV5-6
TGTGCCAGCAGCTTGGGAGGGGACTTTGGGGGTGAGCAGTTCTTC
CASSLGGDFGGEQFF
>.|.|TRBJ2-1|TRBV15
TGTGCCACCAGCAGAGATGTCAGTGGCTATGAGCAGTTCTTC
CATSRDVSGYEQFF
>.|.|TRBJ1-3|TRBV6-5
TGTGCCAGCAGTAGAGGGAGCTCTGGAAACACCATATATTTT
CASSRGSSGNTIYF
>.|.|TRBJ1-5|TRBV3-1/TRBV3-2
TGTGCCAGCAGCCAAGCAGTTAATCAGCCCCAGCATTTT
CASSQAVNQPQHF
>TRBD1|.|TRBJ1-1|TRBV7-8
TGTGCCAGCAGCCGGACAGGTGGGGAGGAAGCTTTCTTT
CASSRTGGEEAFF
>.|.|TRBJ2-7|TRBV30
TGTGCCTGGAGTGCTCCGATGACAGGAACCTACGAGCAGTACTTC
CAWSAPMTGTYEQYF
>.|.|TRBJ1-1|TRBV7-2
TGTGCCAGCAGCCCGGACGAGGCCACAGGAACTGAAGCTTTCTTT
CASSPDEATGTEAFF
>.|.|TRBJ1-2|TRBV30
TGTGCCTGGGACGTTGACAGGCTTAACTATGGCTACACCTTC
CAWDVDRLNYGYTF
>TRBD1|.|TRBJ2-1|TRBV6-6
TGTGCCAGCAGTCCCCCGGGACAGGCGTACAATGAGCAGTTCTTC
CASSPPGQAYNEQFF
>.|.|TRBJ1-2|TRBV28
TGTGCCAGCAGTTCCCCGGGGGGGCAGGGGAGTGGCTACACCTTC
CASSSPGGQGSGYTF
>.|.|TRBJ2-5|TRBV24-1
TGTGCCACCAGTGACCCGAACATGGCCGAGACCCAGTACTTC
CATSDPNMAETQYF
>.|.|TRBJ1-2|TRBV18
TGTGCCAGCTCTCAAGAGACAGGTGGCATGGCCAACTACACCTTC
CASSQETGGMANYTF
>TRBD2|.|TRBJ2-1|TRBV5-1
TGCGCCAGCAGCGATGGACTAGCGGGAGGGTTCCCCTACAATGAGCAGTTCTTC
CASSDGLAGGFPYNEQFF
>.|.|TRBJ1-2|TRBV6-4
TGTGCCAGCAGTGACTCTCAGGGCCGTGGCTACACCTTC
CASSDSQGRGYTF
>.|.|TRBJ2-2|TRBV4-2
TGTGCCAGCACCCCATTGACAACGAACACCGGGGAGCTGTTTTTT
CASTPLTTNTGELFF
>.|.|TRBJ2-5|TRBV14
TGTGCCAGCAGCCAAGTCTATGCCCGAGAGACCCAGTACTTC
CASSQVYARETQYF
>TRBD1|.|TRBJ2-7|TRBV6-5
TGTGCCAGCAGTTACACTTGGACAGGGGGCTACGAGCAGTACTTC
CASSYTWTGGYEQYF
>TRBD1|.|TRBJ2-7|TRBV7-2
TGTGCCAGCAGCACAGGGGGCCTAGGCGAGCAGTACTTC
CASSTGGLGEQYF
>TRBD1|.|TRBJ2-5|TRBV4-3
TGCGCCAGCAGCCAAGGCACAGGACAGGGACAAGAGACCCAGTACTTC
CASSQGTGQGQETQYF
>TRBD1|.|TRBJ2-5|TRBV15
TGTGCCACCAGCAGGGGGACAGGACCAGAGAAGACCCAGTACTTC
CATSRGTGPEKTQYF
>.|.|TRBJ2-7|TRBV4-3
TGCGCCAGCAGCCAAGAACGGGGTCGCGAGCAGTACTTC
CASSQERGREQYF
>TRBD2|.|TRBJ2-5|TRBV15
TGTGCCACCCAAGCGGGAGGTTTCCAAGAGACCCAGTACTTC
CATQAGGFQETQYF
>.|once|TRBJ2-5|TRBV11-2
TGTGCCAGCAGCCCCTCGGGGATCGGAGAGACCCAGTACTTC
CASSPSGIGETQYF
>.|.|TRBJ2-3|TRBV13
TGTGCCAGCAGCTTAACGTTTACCCCCCCACCCGGGACAGATACGCAGTATTTT
CASSLTFTPPPGTDTQYF
>TRBD1|.|TRBJ2-2|TRBV10-3
TGTGCCATCAGGGAAGGACAGGGTTTGGGGGAGCTGTTTTTT
CAIREGQGLGELFF
>.|.|TRBJ1-2|TRBV6-5
TGTGCCAGCAGTTACTCGGAGGAGTCTGGCTACACCTTC
CASSYSEESGYTF